The 16 T cell receptor beta chains listed next were all sequenced from one sample in a study of CD8 T cells in ankylosing spondylitis. Each CDR3 protein gets one entry after TCRdb re-called the 5' RACE reads with MiXCR. The table has approximately 440,000 distinct CDR3 sequences, roughly 15% seen once; the top ten hold 1%. Notes on the study in general: Within ankylosing spondylitis blood, a TCR beta motif made up of under 10 highly homologous variants appeared to be characteristic.

Their specific antigens are unknown. What was sequenced was blood, either unsorted or a sorted T cell fraction (not recorded which). These receptors came from a male donor with ankylosing spondylitis.

The genes are TRBV20-1 and TRBJ2-7; D may match TRBD1 or TRBD2 (5 bases each). Germline CDR1 reads DFQATT; CDR2 reads SNEGSKA (reference sequence). The CDR3 sequence is 14 residues long. Trimming stripped 6 bases from V and 0 bases from J, with 15 bases between. The CDR3: CSAMKSGGSYEQYF. The CDR3 DNA follows: TGCAGTGCCATGAAGAGTGGGGGCTCCTACGAGCAGTACTTC.

This clonotype has a count of ten or more. The chain combines TRBV12-3 or TRBV12-4 with TRBJ2-1; 15 bases fit TRBD2. Trimming cost V 7 bases and J 10 bases; bases outside gene matches: 8. The length of the CDR3 is 15 residues. CDR3 sequence: CASTQGLAGGREQFF. CDR3 sequence (DNA): TGTGCCAGCACCCAGGGACTAGCGGGGGGACGGGAGCAGTTCTTC.

J is TRBJ2-7 and V is TRBV20-1, with 7 bases that match TRBD2. Germline assignment: CDR1 DFQATT and CDR2 SNEGSKA (reference sequence). The CDR3 extends over 12 amino acids. The V segment lost 6 bases and the J segment 7 bases; nucleotides outside the gene matches: 9. CDR3: CSAAGVAWEQYF. CDR3 DNA sequence: TGCAGTGCGGCGGGGGTAGCGTGGGAGCAGTACTTC.

This chain links TRBV28 with TRBJ2-7, with D possibly matching TRBD2 (6 bases). CDR1 and CDR2 from the germline V gene are MDHEN and SYDVKM. Deletions cut 6 bases from V and 5 bases from J, with 20 bases between. The CDR3 runs to 15 residues. The CDR3 spells CASSLGGAGRDEQYF. CDR3 nucleotides: TGTGCCAGCAGCTTGGGAGGCGCGGGGCGCGACGAGCAGTACTTC. Complete variable domain (other parts from reference TRBV28 and TRBJ2-7): DVKVTQSSRYLVKRTGEKVFLECVQDMDHENMFWYRQDPGLGLRLIYFSYDVKMKEKGDIPEGYSVSREKKERFSLILESASTNQTSMYLCASSLGGAGRDEQYFGPGTRLTVT.

The CDR3 DNA follows: TGTGCCAGTAGTACCCGACAGGGACTCCAGCATTTT. This sequence encodes CASSTRQGLQHF. V is TRBV19 and J is TRBJ1-5; 7 bases align to TRBD1. Trimming at V came to 4 bases and at J to 12 bases, leaving 6 bases not matched to a gene. CDR1 and CDR2 from the germline V gene are LNHDA and SQIVND (reference sequence). The CDR3 is 12 residues long.

This clonotype was seen at least ten times. The rearrangement links TRBV7-2 to TRBJ2-3; the D gene could be TRBD1 or TRBD2 (5 bases each). Between the trimmed V and J ends, which lost 0 bases and 0 bases, there was a span of 10 bases. CDR1 SGHTA and CDR2 FQGNSA come from the germline V gene. The CDR3 contains 16 residues. CDR3 DNA sequence: TGTGCCAGCAGCTTAGCCTCGGGGCAGAGCACAGATACGCAGTATTTT. It translates to CASSLASGQSTDTQYF. The full variable domain, in which reference TRBV7-2 and TRBJ2-3 provide the parts outside the CDR3, is GAGVSQSPSNKVTEKGKDVELRCDPISGHTALYWYRQSLGQGLEFLIYFQGNSAPDKSGLPSDRFSAERTGGSVSTLTIQRTQQEDSAVYLCASSLASGQSTDTQYFGPGTRLTVL.

The V call is TRBV7-2, the J call TRBJ2-7, with D possibly matching TRBD1 (5 bases). The V end was cut by 5 bases, the J end by 0 bases, with 14 bases between. Germline V gene lookup returns CDR1 SGHTA and CDR2 FQGNSA. The CDR3 runs 15 residues. CDR3 coding DNA: TGTGCCAGCAGCCCGGCAGGGTGGAGCTCCTACGAGCAGTACTTC. It yields the protein CASSPAGWSSYEQYF.

Note on this clonotype: Likely a read error: the CDR3 ends without its conserved phenylalanine or tryptophan. Because the CDR3's place on the DNA is in doubt, the DNA is left out and the CDR3 is given as listed by TCRdb. The chain recombines TRBV29-1 with TRBJ2-1; TRBD1 was called by the table and not checked on the DNA. The CDR3 is 12 residues long, ends included. Germline CDR1 SQVTM, CDR2 ANQGSEA. CDR3 residues: CSVSEGQGGCGI.

The V and J genes are TRBV19 and TRBJ2-3; weak D call: TRBD1 (6 bases). The V end was cut by 4 bases, the J end by 3 bases, with 17 bases between. CDR3 length: 16 residues. In germline, CDR1 is LNHDA, CDR2 SQIVND (reference sequence). This CDR3 reads CASSTLQGLWTDTQYF. The CDR3 DNA sequence: TGTGCCAGTAGTACATTACAGGGTCTGTGGACAGATACGCAGTATTTT.

There are a few counts of this clonotype. V gene TRBV18 combines with J gene TRBJ2-3, with TRBD1 matching 9 bases. The length of the CDR3 is 17 residues. V dropped 0 bases and J dropped 2; count of bases not matched to a gene: 6. CDR1 KGHSH and CDR2 LQKENI come from the germline V gene. CDR3 sequence (DNA): TGTGCCAGCTCACCACCGAACAGGGGGCAGTTCACAGATACGCAGTATTTT. Translated: CASSPPNRGQFTDTQYF. The full variable domain, in which reference TRBV18 and TRBJ2-3 provide the parts outside the CDR3, is NAGVMQNPRHLVRRRGQEARLRCSPMKGHSHVYWYRQLPEEGLKFMVYLQKENIIDESGMPKERFSAEFPKEGPSILRIQQVVRGDSAAYFCASSPPNRGQFTDTQYFGPGTRLTVL.

V usage is TRBV2 and J usage is TRBJ1-1, with 8 bases matching TRBD1. Germline CDR1 SNHLY, CDR2 FYNNEI. The CDR3 consists of 15 residues. After removal of 6 bases from V and 5 bases from J, the junction contained 11 bases not matched to a gene. The CDR3 loop reads CASSGIGTGRTEAFF. CDR3 DNA: TGTGCCAGCAGCGGAATAGGGACAGGTCGGACTGAAGCTTTCTTT.

This clonotype came up a few times. The V and J genes are TRBV12-3 or TRBV12-4 and TRBJ2-1; 9 nucleotides align to TRBD2. CDR3 length: 14 amino acids. With 7 bases clipped from V and 7 bases from J, the junction kept 8 bases outside the gene matches. The CDR3 spells CASTGGRAENEQFF. The CDR3 DNA reads TGTGCCAGCACGGGCGGGAGGGCGGAGAATGAGCAGTTCTTC.

The genes are TRBV12-5 and TRBJ2-3; D unclear. The germline V and J ends were trimmed by 1 base and 3 bases, with 11 bases remaining between them. This CDR3 comprises 15 residues. Germline lookup yields CDR1 LGHNT and CDR2 FRNRAP. The CDR3 bases are TGTGCTAGTGGTTTGGGACTGCGCCCTACAGATACGCAGTATTTT. This encodes CASGLGLRPTDTQYF.

The chain is built from TRBV29-1 and TRBJ2-7; D may be TRBD2 (6 bases). Germline CDR1 reads SQVTM; CDR2 reads ANQGSEA. V lost 6 bases and J lost 0, with 12 bases in between. CDR3 length equals 13 residues. The CDR3 sequence: CSVGTYDSYEQYF. The CDR3 region has the DNA TGCAGCGTCGGGACTTATGACTCCTACGAGCAGTACTTC.

In its sample, this clonotype was seen many times. The rearrangement uses TRBV28 and TRBJ1-5; a possible D gene is TRBD1 (5 bases). Germline-derived CDR1 and CDR2 are MDHEN and SYDVKM. This CDR3 is built from 14 residues. The V and J ends lost 9 bases and 7 bases respectively, with 19 bases between them. Here the CDR3 reads CASRSGGSNQPQHF. In nucleotides, the CDR3 is TGTGCCAGTCGATCTGGGGGGAGTAACCAGCCCCAGCATTTT.

This clonotype was observed a handful of times. V gene TRBV12-3 or TRBV12-4 combines with J gene TRBJ2-3; D is perhaps TRBD2 (6 bases). CDR3 length: 16 residues. Between the trimmed V and J ends, which lost 1 base and 3 bases, there was a span of 14 bases. As DNA, the CDR3 is TGTGCCAGCAGTTTAGGGGGGGTTGTGAAGACAGATACGCAGTATTTT. Translated: CASSLGGVVKTDTQYF.